These 19 T cell receptor beta chains came from one sample sequenced in a study of preoperative IRX-2 immunotherapy in early breast cancer. Treatment given: preoperative locoregional IRX-2 cytokine immunotherapy. TCRdb keeps only in-frame clones here, not all; method: immunoSEQ multiplex PCR. The repertoire holds 25,000 to 35,000 clones, with roughly four fifths as singletons. The sample was gathered from a patient treated with IRX-2 immunotherapy. The receptors stem from a human donor with breast cancer.

The gene calls are TRBV6-8 and TRBJ2-3, with 10 bases identical to TRBD2. The CDR3 consists of 15 residues. V shed 2 bases, J shed 5 bases, and the junction held 4 bases outside the gene matches. The germline gives CDR1 MNHGY, CDR2 SAAAGT. CDR3 bases: TGTGCCAGCAGTTACGTTAGCGGGAGGATAGATACGCAGTATTTT. The encoded protein is CASSYVSGRIDTQYF.

The chain uses TRBV5-1 and TRBJ2-3, with a tentative D call TRBD1 (6 bases). The germline CDR1 and CDR2 sequences are SGHRS and YFSETQ. Trimming cost V 2 bases and J 2 bases, with 12 bases left between them. The CDR3 spans 15 residues. The DNA of the CDR3 is TGCGCCAGCAGCTTCGCGACAGGTACCACAGATACGCAGTATTTT. Translation: CASSFATGTTDTQYF.

The chain combines TRBV11-3 with TRBJ1-6, with D uncertain. Trimming shortened V by 5 bases and J by 7 bases, and 12 bases separated the two germline ends. The CDR3 has 14 residues. Germline loops: CDR1 SGHNT, CDR2 YENEEA. CDR3 nucleotide sequence: TGTGCCAGCAGCAACATACCTGGGAATTCACCCCTCCACTTT. It codes for CASSNIPGNSPLHF. The full variable domain, rest sourced from reference TRBV11-3 and TRBJ1-6, is EAGVVQSPRYKIIEKKQPVAFWCNPISGHNTLYWYLQNLGQGPELLIRYENEEAVDDSQLPKDRFSAERLKGVDSTLKIQPAELGDSAVYLCASSNIPGNSPLHFGNGTRLTVT.

The J gene is TRBJ2-3, the V gene TRBV14; D call uncertain. This CDR3 has 14 amino acids. Trimming pared 2 bases from V and 3 bases from J, leaving 9 bases between. The germline gives CDR1 SGHDN, CDR2 FVKESK. In nucleotides, the CDR3 is TGTGCCAGCAGCCAAAATTGGTTAACAGATACGCAGTATTTT. It translates to CASSQNWLTDTQYF.

The chain combines TRBV6-8 with TRBJ2-7; D gene unclear. Between the trimmed V and J ends, which lost 6 bases and 9 bases, there was a span of 15 bases. Germline assignment: CDR1 MNHGY and CDR2 SAAAGT. The CDR3 consists of 12 residues. The DNA for the CDR3 is TGTGCCAGCAGAGCGAGGAGCCTTATGCAGTACTTC. Protein: CASRARSLMQYF.

J is TRBJ2-7 and V is TRBV6-8; D unclear. Trimming stripped 8 bases from V and 3 bases from J, with 14 bases between. There are 13 residues in the CDR3. Germline V gene data show CDR1 as MNHGY and CDR2 as SAAAGT. The CDR3 reads CASRDNIGYEQYF. The CDR3 nucleotides are TGTGCCAGCCGCGACAACATCGGCTACGAGCAGTACTTC.

This clone was found a few times. The gene calls are TRBV18 and TRBJ1-1; no clear D gene. Trimming left V 6 bases short and J 1 base short, with 12 bases between. The germline V gene has CDR1 KGHSH and CDR2 LQKENI. This CDR3 contains 14 residues. The CDR3 region is CASSRTRENTEAFF. The CDR3 nucleotides read TGTGCCAGCTCCCGGACCAGAGAGAACACTGAAGCTTTCTTT.

The chain combines TRBV7-6 with TRBJ1-2, with 8 bases lining up with TRBD1. The germline CDR1 and CDR2 sequences are SGHVS and FNYEAQ. V lost 1 base, J lost 8 bases, and 12 bases stayed unmatched. CDR3 length equals 16 residues. CDR3 bases: TGTGCCAGCAGCTTAGACCCCACAGGGGGTCTGAGGGGCTACACCTTC. Protein: CASSLDPTGGLRGYTF.

The chain carries TRBV11-3 and TRBJ2-5; 9 bases are a match to TRBD1. The CDR3 has 14 residues. J was trimmed by 4 bases and V by 5 bases; bases with no gene match: 5. Germline-derived CDR1 and CDR2 are SGHNT and YENEEA. In DNA form, the CDR3 reads TGTGCCAGCAGCGGACAGGGGATGGTAGAGACCCAGTACTTC. Protein product: CASSGQGMVETQYF.

CDR3 nucleotide sequence: TGTGCCAGCAGCGTCCACCACGTGGACACTGAAGCTTTCTTT. It encodes CASSVHHVDTEAFF. The chain employs TRBV6-8 and TRBJ1-1, with unresolved D. The germline gives CDR1 MNHGY, CDR2 SAAAGT. The CDR3 has 14 amino acids. V gave up 6 bases and J gave up 3 bases, with 14 bases separating them.

V and J are TRBV11-3 and TRBJ2-1; 7 bases are a match to TRBD2. Trimming at V came to 1 base and at J to 2 bases, leaving 8 bases not matched to a gene. The CDR3 is 17 amino acids. In germline, CDR1 is SGHNT, CDR2 YENEEA. CDR3 bases: TGTGCCAGCAGCTTAGGGGGTCTAGCGGCTACCTACAATGAGCAGTTCTTC. Translation: CASSLGGLAATYNEQFF. Full variable domain (rest looked up from reference TRBV11-3 and TRBJ2-1): EAGVVQSPRYKIIEKKQPVAFWCNPISGHNTLYWYLQNLGQGPELLIRYENEEAVDDSQLPKDRFSAERLKGVDSTLKIQPAELGDSAVYLCASSLGGLAATYNEQFFGPGTRLTVL.

Only one count was recorded for this clone. V is TRBV28 and J is TRBJ1-5; D remains unclear. The CDR3 totals 12 residues. CDR1 is MDHEN, CDR2 SYDVKM, per germline. Trimming shortened V by 6 bases and J by 0 bases, and 3 bases separated the two germline ends. CDR3: CASRVSNQPQHF. The CDR3 DNA sequence: TGTGCCAGCAGAGTTAGCAATCAGCCCCAGCATTTT.

The V gene is TRBV5-1, the J gene TRBJ2-2; 9 bases are shared with TRBD2. The CDR3 loop spans 17 amino acids. Trimming removed 0 bases from V and 4 bases from J; junction bases left unmatched: 7. CDR1 and CDR2 from the germline V gene are SGHRS and YFSETQ. DNA for the CDR3: TGCGCCAGCAGCTTGGCTATAGCGGGGGCTCTCACCGGGGAGCTGTTTTTT. It translates to CASSLAIAGALTGELFF.

The rearrangement uses TRBV1 and TRBJ2-2; the table names TRBD2, a call not compared with the DNA. TRBV1 is a pseudogene locus. The CDR3 has 12 amino acids. The CDR3 nucleotides are TGCGCCAGCAGCCGGAGTACCGGGGAGCTGTTTTTT. It translates to CASSRSTGELFF.

The chain recombines TRBV14 with TRBJ1-2; no clear D gene. The CDR3 covers 11 residues. Germline loops: CDR1 SGHDN, CDR2 FVKESK. The V end lost 5 bases, the J end lost 4 bases, and 5 bases lay between the germline ends. The CDR3 is CASSDTYGYTF. The CDR3 DNA reads as TGTGCCAGCAGCGACACCTATGGCTACACCTTC.

The V gene is TRBV6-8, the J gene TRBJ2-7; 13 nucleotides agree with TRBD2. The CDR3 covers 16 residues. CDR1 is MNHGY and CDR2 is SAAAGT in the germline V gene. The V segment lost 8 bases and the J segment 3 bases; nucleotides outside the gene matches: 10. In DNA, the CDR3 is TGTGCCAGCGCAAGACAGGGACTAGCGGGGAACTACGAGCAGTACTTC. This translates into CASARQGLAGNYEQYF.

The rearrangement uses TRBV6-8 and TRBJ2-2, with D possibly matching TRBD1 (6 bases). V was shortened by 7 bases and J by 5 bases, with 11 bases between the two germline ends. The length of the CDR3 is 13 residues. Germline V gene sequence: CDR1 MNHGY, CDR2 SAAAGT. Written as DNA, the CDR3 is TGTGCCAGCACCCGAAGGGGGACCGGGGAGCTGTTTTTT. Its translation is CASTRRGTGELFF.

CDR3 DNA: TGTGCCAGCAGCTTGACCCCCTACTCAGGGTTGGGATCCTACGAGCAGTACTTC. This translates into CASSLTPYSGLGSYEQYF. The chain links TRBV11-3 to TRBJ2-7, with a tentative D call TRBD1 (5 bases). Germline V lookup: CDR1 SGHNT, CDR2 YENEEA. The V gene lost 3 bases and the J gene lost 1 base, with 22 bases spanning the gap. This CDR3 is built from 18 residues.

V usage is TRBV5-1 and J usage is TRBJ2-1, with 9 bases that match TRBD2. The V segment lost 2 bases and the J segment 3 bases; nucleotides outside the gene matches: 3. The CDR3 is 15 amino acids. Germline V gene lookup returns CDR1 SGHRS and CDR2 YFSETQ. CDR3 nucleotide sequence: TGCGCCAGCAGCTTATTAGCGGGGGACTACAATGAGCAGTTCTTC. Translated: CASSLLAGDYNEQFF.